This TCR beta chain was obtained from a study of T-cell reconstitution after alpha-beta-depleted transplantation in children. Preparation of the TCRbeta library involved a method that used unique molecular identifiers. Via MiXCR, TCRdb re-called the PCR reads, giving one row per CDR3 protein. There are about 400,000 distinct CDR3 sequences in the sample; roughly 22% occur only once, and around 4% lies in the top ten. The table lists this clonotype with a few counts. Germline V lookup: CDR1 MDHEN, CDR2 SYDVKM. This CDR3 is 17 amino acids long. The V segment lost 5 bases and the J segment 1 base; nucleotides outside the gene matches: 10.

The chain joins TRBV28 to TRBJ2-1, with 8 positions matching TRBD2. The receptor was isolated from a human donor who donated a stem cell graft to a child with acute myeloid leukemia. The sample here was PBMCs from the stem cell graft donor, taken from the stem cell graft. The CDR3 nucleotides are TGTGCCAGCAGTCCCCTCAGCGGGAGTGGGTCCTACAATGAGCAGTTCTTC. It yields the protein CASSPLSGSGSYNEQFF.